This T cell receptor (beta chain) was identified during a study of blood T cell repertoires in COVID-19. Looking at the study overall: The United States, Italy and Spain supplied acute and convalescent COVID-19 samples.

This CDR3 region has 15 residues. Trimming pared 4 bases from V and 1 base from J, leaving 13 bases between. The germline V gene has CDR1 MNHEY and CDR2 SMNVEV (reference sequence). How the authors handled the data: Amplified reference gene primers provided the basis for estimating nucleated cell counts. TCRdb's table, derived via immunoSEQ multiplex PCR, lists solely in-frame clones and lacks some. D and trimming were read from the DNA, whereas the V and J calls and clone size are those reported in that table. The profile shows roughly 200,000 clones, 80% to 90% of them singletons. The TCR comes from a man in his 60s with acute or convalescent COVID-19. Sequences were obtained from peripheral blood. V is TRBV27 and J is TRBJ2-5, with D maybe TRBD2 (6 bases). The CDR3: CASSYRRAGQETQYF. CDR3 DNA: TGTGCCAGCAGTTATAGGAGAGCGGGCCAAGAGACCCAGTACTTC.